A selection of T cell receptor beta chains follows, all from one sample in a study of cytomegalovirus exposure and HLA in healthy donors. Sequencing was performed with immunoSEQ multiplex PCR; in TCRdb, only in-frame clones are kept and a portion is missing. The data contain fewer than 200,000 clones, around four fifths of them seen just once; the ten biggest clones take up approximately 1%. Sequencing was carried out using PBMCs. Source of these receptors: a girl aged 2-10 years in good health and CMV-seropositive. Both conserved end residues are part of each CDR3. A D gene is named only where the DNA matches it firmly. Rows give clone size only sometimes, using once, few, many, or a class for an expanded clone.

v_gene,abundance,j_gene,d_gene,CDR3nt,CDR3aa
TRBV5-1,NA,TRBJ2-2,TRBD2,TGCGCCAGTGAGCGGGACCCGAACACCGGGGAGCTGTTTTTT,CASERDPNTGELFF
TRBV15,NA,TRBJ1-2,NA,TGTGCCACCAGCAGAGTCGCAGGGCCTAACTATGGCTACACCTTC,CATSRVAGPNYGYTF
TRBV5-4,NA,TRBJ2-7,TRBD1,TGTGCCAGCAGCTTAGGGACAGGGATGTCCTACGAGCAGTACTTC,CASSLGTGMSYEQYF
TRBV5-1,NA,TRBJ2-3,TRBD2,TGCGCCAGCAGCTTGGCCTGGCGGGAGGGCCGGTTGGGAACAGATACGCGGTATTTT,CASSLAWREGRLGTDTRYF
TRBV30,once,TRBJ1-3,NA,TGTGCCTGGAGTTACCAGGCCAGGATCTCTGGAAACACCATATATTTT,CAWSYQARISGNTIYF
TRBV4-2,few,TRBJ2-7,NA,TGTGCCAGCAGCCAAGATCGAGGGTCGGGCTCCTACGAGCAGTACTTC,CASSQDRGSGSYEQYF
TRBV27,NA,TRBJ1-2,TRBD1,TGTGCCAGCAAGGAGGGGGCTAGCTATGGCTACACCTTC,CASKEGASYGYTF
TRBV5-1,NA,TRBJ2-5,NA,TGCGCCAGCAGCGGGGGGTCGGAGACCCAGTACTTC,CASSGGSETQYF
TRBV6-5,NA,TRBJ1-1,NA,TGTGCCAGCAGTTACTCAAGGGGTACTGAAGCTTTCTTT,CASSYSRGTEAFF
TRBV21-1,NA,TRBJ1-5,NA,TGTGCCAGCAGCGATCCGAGGCAGCCCCAGCATTTT,CASSDPRQPQHF
TRBV30,NA,TRBJ1-4,NA,TGTGCCTGGAGGGACGGGAAAACCGAAAAACTGTTTTTT,CAWRDGKTEKLFF
TRBV28,NA,TRBJ1-5,TRBD1,TGTGCCAGCAGTCCCCGAGGACAGGGCAATCAGCCCCAGCATTTT,CASSPRGQGNQPQHF
TRBV30,NA,TRBJ1-2,NA,TGTGCCTGGGACCTCTACCTTGGACAGCATAACTATGGCTACACCTTC,CAWDLYLGQHNYGYTF
TRBV28,NA,TRBJ1-4,NA,TGTGCCAGCAGTTTAGCAGGGTTGCATGAAAAACTGTTTTTT,CASSLAGLHEKLFF
TRBV4-1,NA,TRBJ1-5,TRBD1,TGCGCCAGCAGCCCCACAGGGGGAGGGAAGCGTCAGCCCCAGCATTTT,CASSPTGGGKRQPQHF
TRBV28,NA,TRBJ2-3,TRBD2,TGTGCCAGCAGTTCCGGACTAGCGGGAGCAGTAGATACGCAGTATTTT,CASSSGLAGAVDTQYF
TRBV5-1,NA,TRBJ1-3,NA,TGCGCCAGCAGCTTGGGGACATCTGGAAACACCATATATTTT,CASSLGTSGNTIYF
TRBV15,once,TRBJ2-6,TRBD1,TGTGCCACCAGCACCGGACAGGGGGCGCCTGGGGCCAACGTCCTGACTTTC,CATSTGQGAPGANVLTF
TRBV19,NA,TRBJ1-5,NA,TGTGCCTCCCGTCGGTGGGGAGACAATCAGCCCCAGCATTTT,CASRRWGDNQPQHF
TRBV19,NA,TRBJ2-5,TRBD2,TGTGCCAGTAGTCTAGCGGGAGGGCCCCAAGAGACCCAGTACTTC,CASSLAGGPQETQYF
TRBV5-1,NA,TRBJ2-2,TRBD2,TGCGCCAGCAGCCCCCCACTACCGGGAGGGATCGGGGAGCTGTTTTTT,CASSPPLPGGIGELFF
TRBV28,few,TRBJ1-5,TRBD1,TGTGCCAGCACGGTTGGGACAGCCCCCCAGCATTTT,CASTVGTAPQHF
TRBV18,NA,TRBJ2-2,NA,TGTGCCAGCTCACCACAGGGACTGCCGAACACCGGGGAGCTGTTTTTT,CASSPQGLPNTGELFF
TRBV5-4,NA,TRBJ2-1,TRBD2,TGTGCCAGCAGCCCCCAGACTAGCGGATACAATGAGCAGTTCTTC,CASSPQTSGYNEQFF
TRBV10-3,once,TRBJ2-1,TRBD2,TGTGCCACCACCCTCAAGCGGGAGTTCAATGAGCAGTTCTTC,CATTLKREFNEQFF
TRBV5-1,NA,TRBJ2-7,TRBD2,TGCGCCAGCAGCTTGACTAGCGGGAACTCCTACGAGCAGTACTTC,CASSLTSGNSYEQYF
TRBV5-4,NA,TRBJ2-1,TRBD2,TGTGCCAGCAGCCAAGGACTAGCGGGCAATGAGCAGTTCTTC,CASSQGLAGNEQFF
TRBV4-1,NA,TRBJ1-3,NA,TGCGCCAGCAGCCAAGTTCAGGGTAGGGGTTCTGGAAACACCATATATTTT,CASSQVQGRGSGNTIYF
TRBV2,NA,TRBJ2-2,NA,TGTGCCAGCAGGCCCCTAGGCCCCACCGGGGAGCTGTTTTTT,CASRPLGPTGELFF
TRBV19,NA,TRBJ1-2,TRBD1,TGTGCCAGTATTACAGGGGACGTCACCTCCTTCTATGGCTACACCTTC,CASITGDVTSFYGYTF
TRBV5-1,NA,TRBJ1-1,NA,TGCGCCAGCAGCCTCGAAGGCGGCGATGAAGCTTTCTTT,CASSLEGGDEAFF
TRBV30,NA,TRBJ2-1,TRBD2,TGTGCCTGGAGTGTACGGGGTAGCGGGGACTACAATGAGCAGTTCTTC,CAWSVRGSGDYNEQFF
TRBV4-1,NA,TRBJ2-5,TRBD2,TGCGCCAGCAGCCAAGAGACTAGCGGACAAGAGACCCAGTACTTC,CASSQETSGQETQYF
TRBV30,NA,TRBJ2-1,NA,TGTGCCTGGAGTGTATCCCAGGGGAAGAGGCGGGAGACCTACAATGAGCAGTTCTTC,CAWSVSQGKRRETYNEQFF
TRBV28,NA,TRBJ1-1,NA,TGTGCCAGCAGTTTTGAAAGGGCGGGCACTGAAGCTTTCTTT,CASSFERAGTEAFF
TRBV6-5,NA,TRBJ2-1,NA,TGTGCCAGCAGTCAGAGGAGCAATGAGCAGTTCTTC,CASSQRSNEQFF
TRBV19,NA,TRBJ1-1,NA,TGTGCCAGTAGTACCTTTGCGCAACTGAACACTGAAGCTTTCTTT,CASSTFAQLNTEAFF
TRBV28,NA,TRBJ2-5,NA,TGTGCCAGCAGTTCGCACCGGGAGTTATTGTACCCGCAAGAGACCCAGTACTTC,CASSSHRELLYPQETQYF
TRBV6-5,NA,TRBJ2-5,TRBD2,TGTGCCAGCAGTTCTCCCGGGGGGGAGTGGGAGCAGTACTTC,CASSSPGGEWEQYF
TRBV5-1,few,TRBJ1-2,NA,TGCGCCAGCGGGACAAACTATGGCTACACCTTC,CASGTNYGYTF
TRBV19,NA,TRBJ2-3,TRBD1,TGTGCCACCGGACAGGGGGGCAGCACAGATACGCAGTATTTT,CATGQGGSTDTQYF
TRBV5-8,NA,TRBJ2-7,NA,TGTGCCAGCACCCCAAGAGGGCCCTTTAACGAGCAGTACTTC,CASTPRGPFNEQYF
TRBV27,NA,TRBJ2-7,NA,TGTGCCAGCAGTTTAGGACGGGGCTCCTACGAGCAGTACTTC,CASSLGRGSYEQYF
TRBV5-1,NA,TRBJ1-1,NA,TGCGCCAGCAGCTTGTTTTTCGGGGGAACAAAGAACACTGAAGCTTTCTTT,CASSLFFGGTKNTEAFF